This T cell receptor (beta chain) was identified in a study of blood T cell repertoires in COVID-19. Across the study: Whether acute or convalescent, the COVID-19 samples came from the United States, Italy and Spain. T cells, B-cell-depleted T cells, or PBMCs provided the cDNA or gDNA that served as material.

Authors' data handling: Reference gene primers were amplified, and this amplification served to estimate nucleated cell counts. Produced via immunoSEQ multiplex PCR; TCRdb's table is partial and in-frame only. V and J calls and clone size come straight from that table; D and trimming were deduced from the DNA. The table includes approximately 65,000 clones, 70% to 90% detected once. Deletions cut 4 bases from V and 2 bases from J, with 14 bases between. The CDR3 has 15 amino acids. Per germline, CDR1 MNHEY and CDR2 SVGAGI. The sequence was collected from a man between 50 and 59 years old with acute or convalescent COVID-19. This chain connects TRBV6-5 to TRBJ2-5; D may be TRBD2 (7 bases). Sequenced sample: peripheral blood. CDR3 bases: TGTGCCAGCAGTTGGGAGGGGGGAAGACAAGAGACCCAGTACTTC. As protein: CASSWEGGRQETQYF.